The entry below describes one TCR beta chain. This clonotype was counted many times. Its antigen remains unidentified. No base quality values were provided; no much bigger clone lies one nucleotide off. The donors were roughly 39 Caucasian individuals from Russia, aged 6 to 90 years, who were systemically healthy. Each donor gave 8.5 to 10 milliliters of peripheral blood, collected into EDTA-treated Vacutainer tubes. Ficoll-Paque density-gradient centrifugation was used to isolate PBMCs, with at least 6.5 million per sample. Trizol reagent was used to extract total RNA from PBMCs, with at least 5 micrograms per sample. The percentages of naive CD45RAhigh/CD27high T cells were determined by flow cytometry on a PBMC aliquot from every donor. The data are from a study of blood T cells in healthy people across ages (dated by TCRdb to between 2015 and 2017). About the investigation overall: In model experiments, template switching captured about one uniquely barcoded TCR beta cDNA molecule for every two T cells. To track age-related changes in TCR beta repertoire diversity, the study relied on deep sequencing normalized with unique cDNA molecular identifiers. Donors were grouped into four age groups: young (average about 15 years), middle-aged (around 39), aged (around 60) and long-lived (roughly 80). Donors of different ages were randomly distributed across sequencing lanes to avoid experimental bias. Using the same blood draw, the study looked at two additional independent replicas of 1 million unique cDNA reads for two donors, one aged 18 to 30 and the other aged 80 or older.

The V end gives up 9 bases and the J end 2 bases, leaving 4 bases in the junction not matched to a gene. The germline V gene gives CDR1 as MNHNS and CDR2 as SASEGT. The CDR3 has 14 amino acids, counting the end cysteine and phenylalanine. CDR3 DNA only is kept here, 42 bases in frame from base 1. The method behind the library was 5' RACE. TCRdb lists the instrument as Illumina HiSeq 2500. A second roughly 7 to 11 cycle PCR used a sample-barcoded 5' primer and a J-beta primer mix. Each TCR beta cDNA molecule received a unique molecular identifier from a template-switch 5' adaptor carrying 12 random nucleotides. Each sample yielded at least 2.5 million CDR3-containing paired-end reads. First-strand cDNA was synthesized from all RNA with the Mint cDNA synthesis kit, primed by a TRBC-specific oligonucleotide. All cDNA was treated with uracil-DNA glycosylase and then went through a first 18-cycle PCR with the universal primers M1SS and BC2_uni_R. Turning to the authors' computational methods: For normalization, 1 million high-quality reads, each with a distinct molecular identifier, were randomly selected from each sample. Instead of being binned into consensus sequences, reads with shared molecular identifiers were discarded. CDR3 identification, clonotype clustering and error correction used MiTCR with a Q25 quality threshold and the strictest error-elimination algorithm. Lower-bound total TCR beta diversity was estimated with a nonparametric unseen species model using Euler transformation. Using fastp trimming at Q25 and MiXCR clonotype assembly, TCRdb reanalyzed the public sequencing data and kept in-frame beta chains. For every CDR3 protein sequence, its rows merge into one entry that carries the most common genes and DNA. None of the V and J calls come from the authors' own analysis; TCRdb made them. For this sample there are 980,000 or so distinct CDR3 sequences; approximately 49% appear just once. Of the sample, 10% to 15% is held by the ten largest clones.

What the study reported, not specific to this receptor: Donor CMV infection status was unknown, potentially confounding age-related changes in expanded clonotypes. As age increased, observed TCR beta diversity per million T cells dropped in a roughly linear way, and a significant reduction was already evident by age about 40. Compared with the aged group, more naive CD4+ T cells, fewer expanded clones and increased TCR diversity were shown by the long-lived group, suggesting age selection. Since profiling was done on bulk unsorted PBMCs, naive and antigen-experienced compartments could not be conclusively compared. There was a strong correlation between observed TCR beta diversity and the percentage of naive T cells measured by flow cytometry. Estimates of total diversity from one million sequenced T cells were regarded as lower bounds and underestimates.

The rearranged chain carries TRBV6-1 and TRBJ2-1, and 10 bases in between align with TRBD1. Input material: blood. The sequence came from a man in his thirties or forties in good health. The CDR3 corresponds to CASKDRGTYNEQFF. At the DNA level, the sequence is TGTGCCAGTAAGGACAGGGGGACCTACAATGAGCAGTTCTTC.